What follows describes a single TCR beta chain. This clonotype was recorded at least ten times. It has no known antigen specificity. Base qualities are missing; no much larger clone stands one base away. TCRdb records Illumina HiSeq 2500 as the sequencer. Quantitative 5'-RACE with molecular barcodes was used to prepare TCR beta libraries. The study's own analysis went as follows. To identify disease-linked TCR variants, a new computational method was used, one built on a probabilistic model of VDJ rearrangement. TCRdb itself trimmed the public reads at Q25 with fastp, ran MiXCR and retained productive beta chains. Records with the same CDR3 protein are collapsed into one entry carrying the most frequent genes and DNA. The V and J calls, along with clone size, are taken from TCRdb and not from the paper's own processing. This sample gives 800,000 to 900,000 distinct CDR3 sequences in total; roughly 10% of them show up just once. 0.51% of the sample comes from the top ten.

From the cysteine up to the phenylalanine, the CDR3 has a length of 11 residues. Only CDR3 DNA remains: 33 bases, in frame from the first base. Taken from the germline V gene, the CDR1 and CDR2 loops are SQVTM and ANQGSEA. Trimming takes 6 bases off V and 5 bases off J; junction bases not matched to a gene: 4. This record belongs to a study of CD8 T cells in ankylosing spondylitis (dated by TCRdb to 2016 to 2017). As for the study more broadly: T cell receptor beta repertoires were profiled in healthy donors and ankylosing spondylitis patients so that disease-linked TCR variants could be found. The full study cohort was made up of 25 ankylosing spondylitis patients and 108 healthy donors. Peripheral blood was sampled, and synovial fluid was also collected from ankylosing spondylitis patients. The paper as a whole reports these results and caveats: Some motif variants were previously reported in synovial fluid and blood of reactive arthritis patients, suggesting common disease-initiation mechanisms. Blood from ankylosing spondylitis patients appeared to be characterized by a TCR beta motif made up of fewer than ten highly homologous amino acid variants. The disease-linked clones showed a CD8+ phenotype and occurred at relatively low frequencies in peripheral blood. Significant enrichment of the disease-linked clones was reported in matched synovial fluid samples from ankylosing spondylitis patients.

The receptor chain draws on TRBV29-1 and TRBJ2-7; TRBD1 fits 7 bases in the junction. Specimen: blood, either unsorted or a sorted T cell fraction (not recorded which). The TCR originated in a male donor with ankylosing spondylitis. DNA sequence: TGCAGCGTGTCAGACAGGGACGAGCAGTACTTC. Its translation is CSVSDRDEQYF.